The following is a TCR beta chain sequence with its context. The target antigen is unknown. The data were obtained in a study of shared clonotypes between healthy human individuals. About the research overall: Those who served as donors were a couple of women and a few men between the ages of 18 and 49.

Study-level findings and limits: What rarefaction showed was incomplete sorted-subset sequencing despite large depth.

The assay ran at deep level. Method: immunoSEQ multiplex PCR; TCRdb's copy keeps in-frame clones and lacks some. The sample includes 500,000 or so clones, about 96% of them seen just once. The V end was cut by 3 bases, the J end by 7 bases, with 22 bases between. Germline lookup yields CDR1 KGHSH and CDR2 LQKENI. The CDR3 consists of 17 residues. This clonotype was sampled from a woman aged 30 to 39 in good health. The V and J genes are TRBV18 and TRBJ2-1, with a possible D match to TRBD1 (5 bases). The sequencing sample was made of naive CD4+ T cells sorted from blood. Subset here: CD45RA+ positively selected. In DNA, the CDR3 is TGTGCCAGCTCACCGCGGAATGCTCAAAAGGGGTCGAATGAGCAGTTCTTC. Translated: CASSPRNAQKGSNEQFF.